This T cell receptor (beta chain) comes out of a study of control samples from healthy donors and cancer patients. Method: immunoSEQ multiplex PCR; TCRdb's copy keeps in-frame clones and lacks some. The data hold 160,000 or so clones, with around 94% observed a single time. This CDR3 spans 13 amino acids. Germline V lookup: CDR1 LNHDA, CDR2 SQIVND (reference sequence). Trimming removed 3 bases from V and 3 bases from J, with 9 bases in between. The V call is TRBV19, the J call TRBJ2-7; D is undetermined. The sequence was obtained from a man in his 60s with colorectal cancer. Source material: PBMCs. The CDR3 DNA sequence: TGTGCCAGTAGTATGAGTGCATACTACGAGCAGTACTTC. Protein product: CASSMSAYYEQYF.